This T cell receptor beta chain was observed in a study of shared clonotypes between healthy human individuals. The assay used deep level. In the source study's methods: Junction-only sequences without quality scores came from ImmunoSEQ, so filtering differed. Generated by immunoSEQ multiplex PCR, the TCRdb table keeps only in-frame clones and is missing some. V and J calls and clone size follow that table, whereas D and trimming were derived from the DNA. The table shows roughly 1.5 million clones, with 95% to 99% occurring only once. Germline CDR1 is LNHDA and CDR2 is SQIVND (reference sequence). The ends were cut back, 6 bases at V and 1 base at J, with 11 bases in the middle. This CDR3 is built from 14 residues.

The V and J genes are TRBV19 and TRBJ2-3; D possibly corresponds to TRBD2 (6 bases). This sequence was found in a man aged 30-40 years in good health. The sample taken for sequencing was naive CD4+ T cells sorted from blood. Subset denoted: CD45RA+ positively selected. The CDR3 reads CASRSGDGTDTQYF. Written as DNA, the CDR3 is TGTGCCAGTAGGTCGGGAGACGGCACAGATACGCAGTATTTT.